These 27 T cell receptor beta chains originate from one sample sequenced in a study of blood T cell repertoires in COVID-19. Here immunoSEQ multiplex PCR was the method, and the copy in TCRdb shows in-frame clones only, minus some. The data contain about 50,000 clones, approximately 82% of them singletons. Material: peripheral blood. These receptor sequences come from a woman older than 75 with acute or convalescent COVID-19.

V and J are TRBV4-1 and TRBJ1-5; no firm D call. CDR1 and CDR2 from the germline V gene are MGHRA and YSYEKL. The CDR3 loop spans 14 amino acids. V was pared by 0 bases and J by 1 base, with 4 bases between. CDR3: CASSQDTSNQPQHF. DNA for the CDR3: TGCGCCAGCAGCCAAGATACAAGCAATCAGCCCCAGCATTTT.

This clone was found once. V is TRBV10-3 and J is TRBJ1-1; D is perhaps TRBD1 (5 bases). V lost 2 bases, J lost 3 bases, and 10 bases lay in between. This CDR3 is built from 14 residues. From germline, CDR1 is ENHRY and CDR2 SYGVKD. Here the CDR3 reads CAISENGGYTEAFF. CDR3 in DNA: TGTGCCATCAGTGAGAATGGGGGGTACACTGAAGCTTTCTTT.

The rearrangement joins TRBV2 to TRBJ1-1, with 7 bases identical to TRBD1. CDR1 SNHLY and CDR2 FYNNEI come from the germline V gene. V shed 4 bases, J shed 8 bases, and the junction held 4 bases outside the gene matches. This CDR3 comprises 12 residues. This CDR3 is CASSVIRGEAFF. As DNA, the CDR3 is TGTGCCAGCAGTGTGATCAGGGGGGAAGCTTTCTTT.

This clone was recorded a few times. The junction departs from the called germline gene at one end, perhaps through a read error. CDR3 loop: CASSLSGGSYNEQFF. The DNA of the CDR3 is TGTGCTAGCAGCCTCAGCGGGGGCTCCTACAATGAGCAGTTCTTC. This sequence joins TRBV7-7 and TRBJ2-1, with 8 bases matching TRBD2. The CDR3 totals 15 residues. Germline V CDR1 and CDR2: SSHAT, FNYEAQ (reference sequence).

This clone was picked up a small number of times. This chain uses TRBV6-4 with TRBJ2-2; perhaps TRBD1 as D (5 bases). The V end lost 2 bases, the J end lost 8 bases, and 15 bases lay between the germline ends. Germline V CDR1 and CDR2: MRHNA, SNTAGT. The CDR3 extends over 15 amino acids. CDR3 in amino acids: CASSDPGSPAGELFF. DNA for the CDR3: TGTGCCAGCAGTGACCCAGGGTCGCCGGCTGGGGAGCTGTTTTTT.

This sequence joins TRBV3-1 (or the pseudogene TRBV3-2) and TRBJ1-2; D remains unclear. V lost 1 base to trimming and J lost 2 bases, with 11 bases between them. Germline-derived CDR1 and CDR2 are LGHDT and YNNKEL (reference sequence). This CDR3 spans 15 amino acids. CDR3 loop: CASSQGPIGNYGYTF. The DNA of the CDR3 is TGTGCCAGCAGCCAAGGACCAATCGGGAACTATGGCTACACCTTC.

V gene TRBV2 combines with J gene TRBJ1-4, with TRBD1 matching over 8 bases. This CDR3 spans 20 amino acids. Trimming removed 5 bases from V and 0 bases from J; junction bases left unmatched: 17. The V gene's germline CDR1 is SNHLY and CDR2 FYNNEI. The CDR3 nucleotides read TGTGCCAGCAGTCAGATACCGATCTTAATACAGGGGGCAACTAATGAAAAACTGTTTTTT. Amino acids: CASSQIPILIQGATNEKLFF.

J is TRBJ2-3 and V is TRBV20-1; D unclear. Germline V gene sequence: CDR1 DFQATT, CDR2 SNEGSKA (reference sequence). V dropped 7 bases and J dropped 0 bases, with 5 bases sitting between them. The CDR3 totals 11 residues. The CDR3 loop is CSVISTDTQYF. The CDR3 DNA is TGCAGTGTAATTAGCACAGATACGCAGTATTTT.

This clone has more than one count but fewer than ten. This sequence joins TRBV19 and TRBJ2-3; maybe TRBD2 (5 bases). This CDR3 comprises 14 residues. Germline V gene sequence: CDR1 LNHDA, CDR2 SQIVND (reference sequence). V was clipped by 6 bases and J by 2 bases, with 12 bases between them. This CDR3 reads CASSSRANTDTQYF. The CDR3 coding sequence is TGTGCCAGTAGCTCGCGGGCCAACACAGATACGCAGTATTTT.

The rearrangement links TRBV6-5 to TRBJ1-4; TRBD1 might be the D (5 bases). V lost 6 bases and J lost 8, with 16 bases in between. The CDR3 sequence is 14 residues long. In germline, CDR1 is MNHEY, CDR2 SVGAGI. The CDR3 nucleotides are TGTGCCAGCAGCGATCCCAGGGAGGGGGAAAAACTGTTTTTT. It is translated as CASSDPREGEKLFF.

The chain recombines TRBV16 with TRBJ2-7; 7 bases align to TRBD1. Germline assignment: CDR1 KGHSY and CDR2 FQNENV. The ends lost 3 bases at V and 6 bases at J; junction bases unmatched: 8. The CDR3 covers 14 residues. CDR3 region: CASSHRTGGGEQYF. The CDR3 DNA sequence: TGTGCCAGCAGCCATCGGACAGGAGGAGGCGAGCAGTACTTC.

The V gene is TRBV18, the J gene TRBJ2-7; 8 bases match TRBD1. V was pared by 3 bases and J by 6 bases, with 7 bases of the junction left unmatched. Looked up from germline, CDR1 is KGHSH and CDR2 is LQKENI. This CDR3 contains 14 residues. This chain's CDR3 is CASSPGTGGREQYF. DNA for the CDR3: TGTGCCAGCTCACCCGGCACAGGGGGTCGCGAGCAGTACTTC. Together with reference TRBV18 and TRBJ2-7, the CDR3 gives the full variable domain: NAGVMQNPRHLVRRRGQEARLRCSPMKGHSHVYWYRQLPEEGLKFMVYLQKENIIDESGMPKERFSAEFPKEGPSILRIQQVVRGDSAAYFCASSPGTGGREQYFGPGTRLTVT.

A note on this clone: Other DNA sequences in the same sample also yield this CDR3. The chain carries TRBV10-3 and TRBJ2-5; 13 nucleotides agree with TRBD2. CDR1 ENHRY and CDR2 SYGVKD come from the germline V gene. This CDR3 is 17 amino acids long. The junction had 6 bases not matched to a gene; V was cut back by 0 bases and J by 5 bases. CDR3 bases: TGTGCCATCAGTGAGTCTACTAGCGGGGGGGCCAGGGAGACCCAGTACTTC. This translates into CAISESTSGGARETQYF.

The rearrangement links TRBV4-1 to TRBJ2-7; TRBD1 is a possible D gene (5 bases). Trimming removed 0 bases at V and 7 bases at J, with 13 bases between. The CDR3 is 14 amino acids. Germline assignment: CDR1 MGHRA and CDR2 YSYEKL. This chain's CDR3 is CASSQEAGMGEQYF. The CDR3 DNA reads TGCGCCAGCAGCCAAGAAGCAGGGATGGGGGAGCAGTACTTC.

The chain has TRBV7-2 and TRBJ1-1; unclear D gene. Germline lookup yields CDR1 SGHTA and CDR2 FQGNSA. The CDR3 loop spans 14 amino acids. Trimming removed 3 bases from V and 1 base from J, with 9 bases in between. This chain's CDR3 is CASSLIIRNTEAFF. Here the CDR3 DNA reads TGTGCCAGCAGCTTGATTATTAGGAACACTGAAGCTTTCTTT.

CDR3 bases: TGTGCCTGGAGGGGGGGGGCGTCCAAAAACATTCAGTACTTC. Encoded protein: CAWRGGASKNIQYF. The rearrangement joins TRBV30 to TRBJ2-4, with a possible D match to TRBD2 (7 bases). The ends were cut back, 3 bases at V and 2 bases at J, with 11 bases in the middle. Germline V CDR1 and CDR2: GTSNPN, SVGIG (reference sequence). CDR3 length equals 14 residues.

The chain carries TRBV11-2 and TRBJ2-5; 9 positions agree with TRBD1. The CDR3 has 14 residues. The trim removed 6 bases at V and 4 bases at J, leaving 6 bases unmatched. The germline CDR1 and CDR2 sequences are SGHAT and FQNNGV. The CDR3 region is CASRPGTGLETQYF. In nucleotides, the CDR3 is TGTGCCAGCAGACCCGGGACAGGGCTAGAGACCCAGTACTTC. The full variable domain, rest sourced from reference TRBV11-2 and TRBJ2-5, is EAGVAQSPRYKIIEKRQSVAFWCNPISGHATLYWYQQILGQGPKLLIQFQNNGVVDDSQLPKDRFSAERLKGVDSTLKIQPAKLEDSAVYLCASRPGTGLETQYFGPGTRLLVL.

V gene TRBV2 combines with J gene TRBJ2-2; 12 bases are shared with TRBD1. Unmatched junction bases numbered 5, after V lost 8 bases and J lost 4 bases. Per germline, CDR1 SNHLY and CDR2 FYNNEI. This CDR3 comprises 15 residues. The CDR3 DNA sequence: TGTGCCAGCCAGGGACAGGGGGCGTCCACCGGGGAGCTGTTTTTT. It encodes CASQGQGASTGELFF.

The CDR3 DNA follows: TGTGCCGGGAGTTTCGGAGGGAGCGGCTATGGCTACACCTTC. Translating gives CAGSFGGSGYGYTF. The genes are TRBV19 and TRBJ1-2; D gene unclear. The CDR3 has 14 amino acids. Germline assignment: CDR1 LNHDA and CDR2 SQIVND (reference sequence). V lost 11 bases and J lost 4, with 20 bases in between.

The chain combines TRBV5-1 with TRBJ2-1; TRBD2 matches at 10 bases. Unmatched junction bases numbered 4, after V lost 0 bases and J lost 4 bases. The CDR3 spans 16 residues. Germline values: CDR1 SGHRS, CDR2 YFSETQ. DNA of the CDR3: TGCGCCAGCAGCTTGGCCTTAGCGGGGGGTTACAATGAGCAGTTCTTC. This sequence encodes CASSLALAGGYNEQFF. Full variable domain (outside the CDR3, taken from reference TRBV5-1 and TRBJ2-1): KAGVTQTPRYLIKTRGQQVTLSCSPISGHRSVSWYQQTPGQGLQFLFEYFSETQRNKGNFPGRFSGRQFSNSRSEMNVSTLELGDSALYLCASSLALAGGYNEQFFGPGTRLTVL.

The chain uses TRBV5-1 and TRBJ2-2; 7 positions match TRBD1. Germline V lookup: CDR1 SGHRS, CDR2 YFSETQ. The trim removed 4 bases at V and 0 bases at J, leaving 6 bases unmatched. The CDR3 extends over 16 amino acids. The DNA for the CDR3 is TGCGCCAGCAGCGCCACCGGGACAGCGAACACCGGGGAGCTGTTTTTT. Its protein product is CASSATGTANTGELFF.

The chain couples TRBV19 to TRBJ1-2, with 7 bases aligning to TRBD1. The CDR3 length is 14 residues. The ends lost 6 bases at V and 1 base at J; junction bases unmatched: 5. Per germline, CDR1 LNHDA and CDR2 SQIVND (reference sequence). This CDR3 reads CASRETGFNYGYTF. In DNA, the CDR3 is TGTGCCAGTAGGGAGACAGGGTTTAACTATGGCTACACCTTC.

The J gene is TRBJ2-1, the V gene TRBV9; TRBD2 matches at 7 bases. Germline CDR1 is SGDLS and CDR2 is YYNGEE. The CDR3 consists of 13 residues. Unmatched junction bases numbered 4, after V lost 4 bases and J lost 6 bases. DNA for the CDR3: TGTGCCAGCAGCAGACTAGCCCTCAATGAGCAGTTCTTC. Amino acids: CASSRLALNEQFF.

This clone appeared a few times. The J gene is TRBJ1-3, the V gene TRBV23-1, with 12 bases that match TRBD1. TRBV23-1 is placed among ORFs of uncertain function. The CDR3 length is 16 residues. Germline trimming cut 4 bases from V and 3 bases from J; bases unmatched to any gene: 4. CDR3 in amino acids: CASSRDRGHSGNTIYF. CDR3 in DNA: TGCGCCAGCAGTCGGGACAGGGGGCACAGTGGAAACACCATATATTTT.

The rearrangement links TRBV30 to TRBJ2-4, with D possibly matching TRBD2 (5 bases). This CDR3 has 15 residues. V was pared by 2 bases and J by 6 bases, with 17 bases between. The germline V gene has CDR1 GTSNPN and CDR2 SVGIG (reference sequence). This chain's CDR3 is CAWSPLGIEGNIQYF. Written as DNA, the CDR3 is TGTGCCTGGAGTCCTCTCGGGATCGAGGGAAACATTCAGTACTTC.

The V call is TRBV20-1, the J call TRBJ2-5, with 8 nucleotides matching TRBD2. The CDR3 length is 13 residues. With 3 bases clipped from V and 4 bases from J, the junction kept 4 bases outside the gene matches. CDR1 and CDR2 (germline): DFQATT, SNEGSKA (reference sequence). The CDR3 DNA follows: TGCAGTGCTAGTCGCGCGGGGGGAGAGACCCAGTACTTC. This sequence encodes CSASRAGGETQYF.

The gene calls are TRBV3-1 (or the pseudogene TRBV3-2) and TRBJ1-1, with D possibly matching TRBD1 (5 bases). The CDR3 sequence is 15 residues long. The V and J ends lost 2 bases and 5 bases respectively, with 15 bases between them. The germline CDR1 and CDR2 sequences are LGHDT and YNNKEL (reference sequence). CDR3 nucleotides: TGTGCCAGCAGCCAACTGTCGCAGAAGGGGACTGAAGCTTTCTTT. This sequence encodes CASSQLSQKGTEAFF.